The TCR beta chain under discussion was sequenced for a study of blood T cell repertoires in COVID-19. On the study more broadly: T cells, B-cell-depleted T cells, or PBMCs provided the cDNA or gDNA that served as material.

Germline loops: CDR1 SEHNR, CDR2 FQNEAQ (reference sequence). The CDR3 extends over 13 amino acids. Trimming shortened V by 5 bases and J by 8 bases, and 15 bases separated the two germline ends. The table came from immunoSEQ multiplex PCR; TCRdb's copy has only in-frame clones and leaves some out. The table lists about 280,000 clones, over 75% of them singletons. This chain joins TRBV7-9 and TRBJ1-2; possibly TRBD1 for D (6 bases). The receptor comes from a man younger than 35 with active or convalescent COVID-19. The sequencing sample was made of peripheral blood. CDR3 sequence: CASSRWTERGYTF. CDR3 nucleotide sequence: TGTGCCAGCAGCCGTTGGACAGAGAGAGGCTACACCTTC. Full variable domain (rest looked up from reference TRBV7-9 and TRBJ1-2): DTGVSQNPRHKITKRGQNVTFRCDPISEHNRLYWYRQTLGQGPEFLTYFQNEAQLEKSRLLSDRFSAERPKGSFSTLEIQRTEQGDSAMYLCASSRWTERGYTFGSGTRLTVV.